This T cell receptor (beta chain) comes out of a study of regulatory dendritic cells for organ transplantation. CDR3 size: 21 residues. V lost 7 bases and J lost 2; bases outside the gene matches: 27. CDR1 is MDHEN and CDR2 is SYDVKM in the germline V gene. Method: immunoSEQ multiplex PCR; TCRdb's copy keeps in-frame clones and lacks some. The sample carries about 34,000 clones, approximately 88% recorded once. V is TRBV28 and J is TRBJ2-3, with 7 bases identical to TRBD2. Sequenced material: naive CD4+ T cells from blood. Subset denoted: CD45RA+ naive T cells. The clonotype comes from a human donor in good health. The CDR3 spells CASTLGGVRRVAPRNTDTQYF. The CDR3 coding sequence is TGTGCCAGCACCCTGGGGGGGGTTCGGAGGGTCGCCCCCAGGAACACAGATACGCAGTATTTT.